This T cell receptor (beta chain) was sequenced in a study of vaccination and CD4 T cells after COVID-19. Regarding treatment: roughly nine-day PBMC culture with coronavirus spike peptide pools or control peptides (ViraFEST assay). TCRs were sequenced by ViraFEST after antigen-specific T cells had been expanded with peptide pools. The Oncomine TCR Beta short-read assay was applied to DNA of cultured CD4+ T cells. TCRdb reprocessed the PCR reads via MiXCR and lists one record per CDR3 protein. The sample records more than 9,000 distinct CDR3 sequences, roughly 25% being singletons. As concerns this clonotype: Antigen unknown.

Germline CDR1 is MNHEY and CDR2 is SVGAGI. Trimming took off 0 bases at V and 4 bases at J, with 15 bases between the two ends. There are 17 residues in the CDR3. This specimen consisted of CD4+ T cells from blood, cultured in vitro, obtained before SARS-CoV-2 vaccination. This TCR was recovered from a human donor who received a COVID-19 vaccine. The chain joins TRBV6-5 to TRBJ1-4; D is unclear. The CDR3 coding sequence is TGTGCCAGCAGTTACTCGACTGTGAGGCTCCATAATGAAAAACTGTTTTTT. Amino acid sequence: CASSYSTVRLHNEKLFF.